Listed below are T cell receptor beta chains from one sample, sequenced in a study of T cell repertoires in cytomegalovirus infection. These receptors lack a known antigen. TCRdb recomputed calls from the reads with MiXCR, one row per CDR3 protein. Of 310,000 or so distinct CDR3 sequences listed, more than 20% were seen once; the top ten hold approximately 12%. The sequenced sample was cultured PBMCs, obtained from culture after CMV antigen stimulation. All receptors derive from a human donor in good health (CMV status not recorded). Some clones in this sample may be carry-over from other donors' samples. The conserved cysteine and the conserved F or W are not part of the CDR3 here. A D gene is named only where the DNA matches it firmly. Part of the rows lack a size; the others show once, few, many or a class for expanded clones.

v_gene	d_gene	abundance	len	j_gene	CDR3aa
TRBV7-2	TRBD1	few	14	TRBJ2-5	ASSSKKLTGVQTQY
TRBV9	TRBD1	.	13	TRBJ2-1	ASSYTGTGNNEQF
TRBV3-1	TRBD2	few	15	TRBJ2-5	ASSQGGSSGGSETQY
TRBV2	.	few	13	TRBJ2-3	ASTHRGGTGDTQY
TRBV7-4	.	few	12	TRBJ1-2	ASSPYKWNYGYT
TRBV4-3	.	few	17	TRBJ2-2	ASSHGTGGLAGHTGELF
TRBV11-1	.	.	12	TRBJ2-7	ASSLAPESYEQY
TRBV29-1	.	.	10	TRBJ2-2	SGRTGTGELF
TRBV20-1	TRBD2	few	14	TRBJ2-1	SARDLGAGGLHEQF
TRBV24-1	TRBD2	many	14	TRBJ2-5	ATSDSLAEGGETQY
TRBV11-2	TRBD2	.	13	TRBJ2-1	ASSGGEAGVGEQF
TRBV7-2	.	many	13	TRBJ2-5	ASSLGGLHQETQY
TRBV6-1	.	many	14	TRBJ1-6	ASRLDSSFYNSPLH
TRBV6-8	.	.	13	TRBJ2-3	ASSYLGGSTDTQY
TRBV6-2/TRBV6-3	.	.	11	TRBJ1-2	ASSYSKNYGYT